One sample yielded the 9 T cell receptor beta chains listed below, sequenced in a study of patients and donors after allogeneic stem cell transplantation. TCRdb used MiXCR to reprocess the RT-PCR reads, holding one entry per CDR3 protein. Among approximately 250,000 distinct CDR3 sequences listed, roughly an eighth were seen once. Sequenced material: blood, either unsorted or a sorted T cell fraction (not recorded which). All receptors derive from a human donor who was either an allogeneic HSCT recipient or a stem cell or donor lymphocyte infusion donor (not recorded which). It is not recorded whose cells these are; they may come from a transplant donor.

The table lists this clonotype with many counts. The chain combines TRBV27 with TRBJ1-1; the D is unclear. The V and J ends lost 3 bases and 7 bases respectively, with 12 bases between them. Germline-derived CDR1 and CDR2 are MNHEY and SMNVEV (reference sequence). The CDR3 runs to 13 residues. The CDR3 DNA sequence: TGTGCCAGCAGTTTTGCGGGAGGGTTTGAAGCTTTCTTT. It specifies CASSFAGGFEAFF.

This clonotype was counted between two and nine times. The V call is TRBV6-1, the J call TRBJ2-1; 10 bases match TRBD2. V gave up 6 bases and J gave up 6 bases; unmatched junction bases: 8. The germline CDR1 and CDR2 sequences are MNHNS and SASEGT. The CDR3 totals 15 residues. CDR3 DNA sequence: TGTGCCAGCAGGAAATATAGCGGGAGGATCAATGAGCAGTTCTTC. Translation gives CASRKYSGRINEQFF.

This clonotype was observed at least ten times. The chain links TRBV4-2 to TRBJ1-5; D remains unclear. The CDR3 consists of 15 residues. Trimming pared 0 bases from V and 6 bases from J, leaving 12 bases between. The V gene's germline CDR1 is LGHNA and CDR2 YNFKEQ. The CDR3 protein is CASSQDSGAGQPQHF. The CDR3 bases are TGTGCCAGCAGCCAAGATTCGGGCGCGGGTCAGCCCCAGCATTTT.

The chain combines TRBV20-1 with TRBJ2-5, with D unresolved. This CDR3 is 16 amino acids long. V shed 3 bases and J shed 5 bases, with 22 bases lying between them. Per germline, CDR1 DFQATT and CDR2 SNEGSKA (reference sequence). This CDR3 is CSARVFNVPGRETQYF. The CDR3 nucleotides are TGCAGTGCTAGGGTCTTCAATGTCCCCGGGCGTGAGACCCAGTACTTC.

The chain has TRBV6-6 and TRBJ1-2; tentative D call: TRBD1 (6 bases). Trimming took off 8 bases at V and 4 bases at J, with 11 bases between the two ends. Per the germline V gene, CDR1 is MNHNY and CDR2 is SVGAGI (reference sequence). The CDR3 is 12 residues long. CDR3: CASGGDGYGYTF. The CDR3 coding sequence is TGTGCCAGCGGGGGCGACGGCTATGGCTACACCTTC.

This clonotype was observed at least ten times. This chain connects TRBV7-8 to TRBJ2-5, with 7 bases matching TRBD2. The CDR3 loop spans 15 amino acids. V lost 8 bases, J lost 5 bases, and 14 bases stayed unmatched. Germline loops: CDR1 SGHVS, CDR2 FQNEAQ. The CDR3 is CASGRGGTGGETQYF. The DNA of the CDR3 is TGTGCCAGCGGGAGGGGAGGGACCGGGGGGGAGACCCAGTACTTC.

Only a few counts were recorded for this clonotype. The chain combines TRBV12-3 or TRBV12-4 with TRBJ2-7; 7 nucleotides match TRBD1. The V segment lost 7 bases and the J segment 2 bases; nucleotides outside the gene matches: 8. The CDR3 has 14 residues. The CDR3 protein is CASKGAGTTYEQYF. In DNA form, the CDR3 reads TGTGCCAGCAAGGGGGCAGGGACCACCTACGAGCAGTACTTC.

The chain uses TRBV20-1 and TRBJ2-2; D is ambiguous. V was clipped by 3 bases and J by 2 bases, with 7 bases between them. CDR1 is DFQATT and CDR2 is SNEGSKA in the germline V gene (reference sequence). The CDR3 loop spans 13 amino acids. CDR3 region: CSASQDNTGELFF. In DNA form, the CDR3 reads TGCAGTGCTAGCCAGGATAACACCGGGGAGCTGTTTTTT.

In this sample, this clonotype turned up a few times. A single base is all that separates this from a far larger clone, so a read error is likely. This chain uses TRBV3-1 with TRBJ2-3, with D unclear. The V gene lost 8 bases and the J gene lost 3 bases, with 3 bases spanning the gap. The CDR3 has 10 residues. The V gene's germline CDR1 is LGHDT and CDR2 YNNKEL (reference sequence). CDR3 DNA sequence: TGTGCCAGCGGGACAGATACGCAGTATTTT. Encoded protein: CASGTDTQYF.